These T cell receptor beta chains were read from a single sample in a study of shared clonotypes between healthy human individuals. The method was immunoSEQ multiplex PCR; TCRdb's version includes in-frame clones alone and lacks a portion of them. Of under 550,000 clones in the sample, about 95% are singletons; the top ten hold roughly 0.06%. The sequenced sample consisted of naive CD4+ T cells sorted from blood. Receptors were obtained from a woman in her 30s in good health. Each CDR3 is given with its conserved first and last residue. The D gene is left open where the match is weak. Not all rows give a size; the values are once, few, many and, for expanded clones, a class.

abundance	v_gene	j_gene	d_gene	CDR3aa	CDR3nt
NA	TRBV9	TRBJ2-3	TRBD2	CASSAASGSTDTQYF	TGTGCCAGCAGCGCGGCTAGCGGGAGTACAGATACGCAGTATTTT
NA	TRBV6-1	TRBJ2-7	TRBD2	CASSLLRELSEQYF	TGTGCCAGCAGTTTGTTGCGGGAGTTGTCCGAGCAGTACTTC
NA	TRBV5-5	TRBJ2-6	NA	CASRSGLGSGANVLTF	TGTGCCAGCAGGAGCGGTTTAGGGTCTGGGGCCAACGTCCTGACTTTC
NA	TRBV27	TRBJ2-1	NA	CASSLLGQRFNEQFF	TGTGCCAGCAGTTTACTAGGACAGAGGTTCAATGAGCAGTTCTTC
NA	TRBV7-9	TRBJ2-2	NA	CASSLAGVTGELFF	TGTGCCAGCAGCTTAGCGGGAGTGACCGGGGAGCTGTTTTTT
NA	TRBV5-6	TRBJ1-3	NA	CASSLAGTNSGNTIYF	TGTGCCAGCAGCTTGGCCGGGACAAACTCTGGAAACACCATATATTTT
NA	TRBV27	TRBJ1-3	NA	CASSYNRPGYSGNTIYF	TGTGCCAGCAGTTACAACCGACCCGGGTACTCTGGAAACACCATATATTTT
NA	TRBV28	TRBJ1-1	NA	CASSLVTLNTEAFF	TGTGCCAGCAGTTTGGTGACTTTGAACACTGAAGCTTTCTTT
once	TRBV7-8	TRBJ2-1	NA	CASSSVRERREAEQFF	TGTGCCAGCAGCTCGGTACGGGAGCGCCGCGAAGCTGAGCAGTTCTTC
once	TRBV5-1	TRBJ1-1	TRBD1	CASSGPGQGKSEAFF	TGCGCCAGCAGCGGACCGGGACAGGGTAAGTCTGAAGCTTTCTTT
NA	TRBV7-2	TRBJ2-6	NA	CASSDWRRQSRANVLTF	TGTGCCAGCAGCGATTGGAGACGACAAAGTCGGGCCAACGTCCTGACTTTC
NA	TRBV6-6	TRBJ2-7	TRBD2	CASRSPGLASYEQYF	TGTGCCAGCAGGTCTCCGGGACTAGCGTCCTACGAGCAGTACTTC
NA	TRBV29-1	TRBJ2-4	TRBD2	CSAAGTSRIQYF	TGCAGCGCAGCCGGGACTAGCCGCATTCAGTACTTC
NA	TRBV4-1	TRBJ2-2	TRBD1	CASSPDRWTGNTGELFF	TGCGCCAGCAGCCCAGACCGGTGGACAGGGAACACCGGGGAGCTGTTTTTT